These 30 T cell receptor beta chains share one sample of origin, sequenced in a study of T cells after yellow fever vaccination. TCRdb reprocessed the 5' RACE reads with MiXCR, giving one entry per CDR3 protein. The sample holds about 400,000 distinct CDR3 sequences, 6.2% seen once. Source: PBMCs, taken 5 days after the yellow fever booster vaccination. All receptors derive from a man in his thirties or forties who received the YFV17D yellow fever vaccine.

This chain joins TRBV27 and TRBJ2-1, with no clear D. V was cut by 7 bases and J by 6 bases, with 19 bases left in between. The germline V gene encodes CDR1 MNHEY and CDR2 SMNVEV (reference sequence). This CDR3 spans 15 amino acids. CDR3 nucleotides: TGTGCCAGCACCTTCCTGACACCCTCGATCAATGAGCAGTTCTTC. This encodes CASTFLTPSINEQFF.

The CDR3 sequence is CASSFAQRGNGYTF. The CDR3 region has the DNA TGTGCCAGCAGCTTTGCCCAACGAGGCAATGGCTACACCTTC. The chain recombines TRBV7-2 with TRBJ1-2; D is ambiguous. The germline CDR1 and CDR2 sequences are SGHTA and FQGNSA. V was pared by 3 bases and J by 6 bases, with 14 bases between. The CDR3 is 14 amino acids.

In this sample, this clonotype turned up many times. J is TRBJ2-3 and V is TRBV3-1; no clear D. Germline V gene lookup returns CDR1 LGHDT and CDR2 YNNKEL (reference sequence). This CDR3 region has 13 residues. V was shortened by 3 bases and J by 3 bases, with 7 bases between the two germline ends. CDR3 loop: CASSHLLTDTQYF. The CDR3 DNA follows: TGTGCCAGCAGCCACCTTCTAACAGATACGCAGTATTTT.

This clonotype was seen only a few times. The chain uses TRBV4-2 and TRBJ2-7; D might be TRBD2 (5 bases). The length of the CDR3 is 15 residues. V lost 5 bases and J 6 bases, leaving 20 bases between the germline ends. Germline loops: CDR1 LGHNA, CDR2 YNFKEQ. In DNA, the CDR3 is TGTGCCAGCAGCTCTCAAGTGAGTGTGGCGGGCGAGCAGTACTTC. Translation: CASSSQVSVAGEQYF.

This clonotype was found many times. The chain recombines TRBV7-2 with TRBJ2-7, with D perhaps matching TRBD1 or TRBD2 (5 bases each). CDR1 SGHTA and CDR2 FQGNSA come from the germline V gene. The CDR3 spans 17 residues. V was clipped by 1 base and J by 5 bases, with 21 bases between them. CDR3 sequence reads: CASSLVQSVRGAHEQYF. For the CDR3, the DNA is TGTGCCAGCAGCTTAGTACAGTCGGTGAGAGGGGCCCACGAGCAGTACTTC.

This clonotype occurred many times. The rearrangement uses TRBV12-3 or TRBV12-4 and TRBJ2-2, with D unclear. V dropped 11 bases and J dropped 5 bases, with 9 bases sitting between them. The CDR3 sequence is 11 residues long. CDR3 sequence (DNA): TGTGCCTCCGGGTCTACCGGGGAGCTGTTTTTT. It is translated as CASGSTGELFF.

There are a few counts of this clonotype. The chain couples TRBV7-2 to TRBJ1-2; weak D call: TRBD1 (5 bases). Deletions cut 4 bases from V and 7 bases from J, with 19 bases between. This CDR3 is built from 15 residues. Per germline, CDR1 SGHTA and CDR2 FQGNSA. The CDR3 DNA reads TGTGCCAGCAGCTCGGGGGGACCTCGGGTTTCTGGCTACACCTTC. It translates to CASSSGGPRVSGYTF.

This clonotype was seen a few times. V is TRBV14 and J is TRBJ1-6; D call uncertain. This CDR3 has 17 residues. Germline CDR1 is SGHDN and CDR2 is FVKESK. Trimming cost V 2 bases and J 0 bases, with 11 bases left between them. The CDR3 sequence is CASSQKVSSSYNSPLHF. The DNA for the CDR3 is TGTGCCAGCAGCCAAAAGGTGTCGAGCTCCTATAATTCACCCCTCCACTTT.

This clonotype was seen ten or more times. This chain uses TRBV9 with TRBJ1-3; no firm D call. The V and J ends lost 4 bases and 0 bases respectively, with 14 bases between them. From germline, CDR1 is SGDLS and CDR2 YYNGEE. The CDR3 totals 16 residues. For the CDR3, the DNA is TGTGCCAGCAGCCCTCCCCCATTCATCTCTGGAAACACCATATATTTT. Translated, it gives CASSPPPFISGNTIYF.

This clonotype was observed a handful of times. V gene TRBV5-4 combines with J gene TRBJ2-2; TRBD2 matches at 8 bases. Germline lookup yields CDR1 SGHNT and CDR2 YYREEE (reference sequence). V lost 0 bases, J lost 6 bases, and 7 bases stayed unmatched. This CDR3 comprises 16 residues. In nucleotides, the CDR3 is TGTGCCAGCAGCTTGGGGACTAGCCTCCCTGCCGGGGAGCTGTTTTTT. This sequence encodes CASSLGTSLPAGELFF.

The genes are TRBV12-1 and TRBJ2-5. TRBV12-1 is deemed a pseudogene. CDR3 length: 11 residues. As DNA, the CDR3 is TGTGCCAGCAGCTGCATGGAGACCCAGTACTTC. As protein: CASSCMETQYF.

V and J are TRBV5-1 and TRBJ2-3; D gene uncertain. The V gene's germline CDR1 is SGHRS and CDR2 YFSETQ. The CDR3 contains 15 residues. V lost 5 bases and J 0 bases, leaving 13 bases between the germline ends. This chain's CDR3 is CASRAGSASTDTQYF. CDR3 DNA sequence: TGCGCCAGCAGAGCAGGAAGTGCTAGCACAGATACGCAGTATTTT.

There are many counts of this clonotype. J is TRBJ2-3 and V is TRBV7-2, with D maybe TRBD2 (6 bases). In germline, CDR1 is SGHTA, CDR2 FQGNSA. CDR3 size: 15 residues. V was cut by 2 bases and J by 2 bases, with 11 bases left in between. The CDR3 region is CASSLWAGNTDTQYF. CDR3 DNA sequence: TGTGCCAGCAGCTTATGGGCGGGAAACACAGATACGCAGTATTTT.

Many counts were recorded for this clonotype. The rearrangement uses TRBV6-1 and TRBJ2-7, with 11 bases identical to TRBD1. The CDR3 runs to 16 residues. V lost 4 bases, J lost 2 bases, and 7 bases stayed unmatched. The V gene's germline CDR1 is MNHNS and CDR2 SASEGT. CDR3 DNA: TGTGCCAGCAGTGCCCGAGGGGGACAGGGGGCCTACGAGCAGTACTTC. It is translated as CASSARGGQGAYEQYF.

Ten or more counts support this clonotype. This rearrangement joins TRBV5-1 to TRBJ2-7, with a tentative D call TRBD1 (5 bases). This CDR3 contains 14 residues. Germline CDR1 is SGHRS and CDR2 is YFSETQ. V shed 3 bases and J shed 3 bases, with 13 bases lying between them. The CDR3 region is CASSSSETGYEQYF. CDR3 sequence (DNA): TGCGCCAGCAGCTCCTCCGAAACAGGCTACGAGCAGTACTTC.

This clonotype was seen more than once but under ten times. J is TRBJ1-1 and V is TRBV18, with D hard to call. Trimming left V 0 bases short and J 5 bases short, with 7 bases between. The CDR3 has 13 amino acids. Germline V gene sequence: CDR1 KGHSH, CDR2 LQKENI. CDR3 region: CASSPPARTEAFF. CDR3 sequence (DNA): TGTGCCAGCTCACCACCGGCCAGAACTGAAGCTTTCTTT.

This clonotype appeared a single time. The CDR3 sequence is CASSLDQGIGGELFF. In nucleotides, the CDR3 is TGTGCCAGCAGCTTAGACCAGGGGATAGGCGGGGAGCTGTTTTTT. The J gene is TRBJ2-2, the V gene TRBV7-6; D possibly corresponds to TRBD1 (6 bases). CDR3 length equals 15 residues. Trimming took 1 base from V and 7 from J, leaving 13 bases between them. The germline gives CDR1 SGHVS, CDR2 FNYEAQ.

This clonotype was detected a few times. The genes are TRBV15 and TRBJ2-7, with D possibly called TRBD1 or TRBD2 (5 bases each). Germline V CDR1 and CDR2: LNHNV, YYDKDF (reference sequence). Trimming pared 5 bases from V and 6 bases from J, leaving 14 bases between. The CDR3 loop spans 13 amino acids. CDR3 sequence: CATSEGWGFEQYF. The CDR3 DNA is TGTGCCACCAGCGAAGGATGGGGGTTCGAGCAGTACTTC.

This clonotype was picked up a small number of times. The V call is TRBV12-3 or TRBV12-4, the J call TRBJ1-2, with D perhaps matching TRBD1 (6 bases). V dropped 3 bases and J dropped 6 bases, with 11 bases sitting between them. The CDR3 consists of 13 residues. CDR3 sequence: CASSFIAGDGYTF. Written as DNA, the CDR3 is TGTGCCAGCAGTTTTATTGCAGGGGATGGCTACACCTTC.

The chain carries TRBV19 and TRBJ1-5; D gene unclear. Per the germline V gene, CDR1 is LNHDA and CDR2 is SQIVND (reference sequence). The V end was cut by 3 bases, the J end by 6 bases, with 6 bases between. CDR3 length equals 12 residues. The CDR3 protein is CASSMEIQPQHF. The CDR3, as DNA: TGTGCCAGTAGTATGGAGATTCAGCCCCAGCATTTT.

This clonotype was detected a few times. V gene TRBV15 combines with J gene TRBJ2-5; D uncertain. Trimming cost V 0 bases and J 4 bases, with 12 bases left between them. The CDR3 covers 15 residues. Germline-derived CDR1 and CDR2 are LNHNV and YYDKDF (reference sequence). The CDR3 bases are TGTGCCACCAGCAGAGATAATGCACGGAGAGAGACCCAGTACTTC. Translating gives CATSRDNARRETQYF.

This clonotype was detected a few times. The J gene is TRBJ2-4, the V gene TRBV5-3, with D possibly TRBD1 on 6 matching bases. TRBV5-3 is noted as an ORF with a role that remains uncertain. V was cut by 0 bases and J by 9 bases, with 19 bases left in between. The CDR3 has 16 amino acids. The CDR3, as DNA: TGTGCCAGAAGCTTGGTGGACAATATAGGACAGACCATTCAGTACTTC. Encoded protein: CARSLVDNIGQTIQYF.

Many counts were recorded for this clonotype. The rearrangement uses TRBV7-9 and TRBJ2-2, with D possibly being TRBD2 (5 bases). CDR1 and CDR2 from the germline V gene are SEHNR and FQNEAQ (reference sequence). The germline V and J ends were trimmed by 8 bases and 2 bases, with 9 bases remaining between them. The CDR3 is made up of 13 amino acids. As DNA, the CDR3 is TGTGCCAGCGCTAGCACAAACACCGGGGAGCTGTTTTTT. This sequence encodes CASASTNTGELFF.

V gene TRBV10-3 combines with J gene TRBJ2-4, with TRBD1 identical over 9 bases. The V gene's germline CDR1 is ENHRY and CDR2 SYGVKD. J gave up 5 bases and V 0 bases, and 5 bases lay outside the gene matches. The length of the CDR3 is 16 residues. The CDR3 nucleotides read TGTGCCATCAGTGAGTCGGAAACAGGGGGCGAAAACATTCAGTACTTC. Translating it yields CAISESETGGENIQYF.

This chain links TRBV29-1 with TRBJ1-5; 9 positions match TRBD1. CDR3 length: 13 residues. The V gene end was trimmed by 6 bases and the J gene end by 5 bases; junction bases not matched to a gene: 5. Looked up from germline, CDR1 is SQVTM and CDR2 is ANQGSEA. This CDR3 reads CSVETGGDQPQHF. CDR3 DNA sequence: TGCAGCGTAGAGACAGGGGGGGATCAGCCCCAGCATTTT.

This clonotype was detected a few times. The chain uses TRBV9 and TRBJ1-4, with no clear D. Germline CDR1 is SGDLS and CDR2 is YYNGEE. The CDR3 contains 17 residues. The ends were cut back, 0 bases at V and 0 bases at J, with 12 bases in the middle. The CDR3 protein is CASSVGLGPATNEKLFF. The CDR3 DNA sequence: TGTGCCAGCAGCGTAGGATTAGGGCCAGCAACTAATGAAAAACTGTTTTTT.

The V gene is TRBV2, the J gene TRBJ2-1, with no clear D. In germline, CDR1 is SNHLY, CDR2 FYNNEI. The germline V and J ends were trimmed by 6 bases and 6 bases, with 15 bases remaining between them. The CDR3 spans 14 residues. The CDR3 sequence: CASSPNRVVNEQFF. CDR3 DNA sequence: TGTGCCAGCAGCCCTAACCGTGTGGTCAATGAGCAGTTCTTC.

The chain uses TRBV7-9 and TRBJ2-6; TRBD1 matches 7 bases. The V and J ends lost 8 bases and 0 bases, in that order; junction bases with no gene match: 19. In germline, CDR1 is SEHNR, CDR2 FQNEAQ (reference sequence). This CDR3 region has 20 residues. CDR3 sequence (DNA): TGTGCCAGCCCGGAGGAGGACCGGGACAGCGTCCCCTCTGGGGCCAACGTCCTGACTTTC. It yields the protein CASPEEDRDSVPSGANVLTF.

There are a few counts of this clonotype. The chain has TRBV7-2 and TRBJ2-5; either TRBD1 or TRBD2 may supply D (6 bases each). The germline gives CDR1 SGHTA, CDR2 FQGNSA. Trimming took off 1 base at V and 4 bases at J, with 16 bases between the two ends. The CDR3 contains 16 residues. CDR3 region: CASSLGLPGGGETQYF. In nucleotides, the CDR3 is TGTGCCAGCAGCTTAGGACTCCCCGGGGGCGGAGAGACCCAGTACTTC. Full variable domain (rest looked up from reference TRBV7-2 and TRBJ2-5): GAGVSQSPSNKVTEKGKDVELRCDPISGHTALYWYRQSLGQGLEFLIYFQGNSAPDKSGLPSDRFSAERTGGSVSTLTIQRTQQEDSAVYLCASSLGLPGGGETQYFGPGTRLLVL.

This clonotype was observed many times. The rearrangement uses TRBV28 and TRBJ2-1; the D is unclear. Deletions cut 4 bases from V and 0 bases from J, with 13 bases between. The germline gives CDR1 MDHEN, CDR2 SYDVKM. This CDR3 is 16 amino acids long. For the CDR3, the DNA is TGTGCCAGCAGTTCCCGTTTCGGCGGCTCCTACAATGAGCAGTTCTTC. It translates to CASSSRFGGSYNEQFF.